These 29 T cell receptor beta chains came from one sample sequenced in a study of cytomegalovirus exposure and HLA in healthy donors. This PCR relied on a set of 60 Vbeta primers and 13 Jbeta primers. Generated by immunoSEQ multiplex PCR, the TCRdb table keeps only in-frame clones and is missing some. Of more than 110,000 clones listed, 60% to 85% are singletons. The sample taken for sequencing was PBMCs. These receptors originate from a male donor in good health and CMV-seronegative.

The CDR3 here is CASSRAESSTDTQYF. CDR3 coding DNA: TGTGCCAGCAGCCGAGCGGAGTCTAGCACAGATACGCAGTATTTT. This chain joins TRBV6-6 and TRBJ2-3; the D gene is possibly TRBD2 (5 bases). The CDR3 runs to 15 residues. V was trimmed by 6 bases and J by 0 bases, leaving 13 bases between them. Germline V gene data show CDR1 as MNHNY and CDR2 as SVGAGI (reference sequence).

This chain joins TRBV5-1 and TRBJ1-1; D possibly corresponds to TRBD1 (6 bases). This CDR3 spans 14 amino acids. V lost 5 bases and J lost 0, with 11 bases in between. In germline, CDR1 is SGHRS, CDR2 YFSETQ. The CDR3 coding sequence is TGCGCCAGCAGGCCTGGACAGATGAACACTGAAGCTTTCTTT. It codes for CASRPGQMNTEAFF.

Worth noting for this clone: An end of the junction does not agree with germline; a read error may underlie this. The J gene is TRBJ1-5, the V gene TRBV27; D is perhaps TRBD1 (6 bases). The CDR3 covers 17 residues. Germline assignment: CDR1 MNHEY and CDR2 SMNVEV (reference sequence). CDR3 coding DNA: TGTGCCAGCCGTTTAAACGGGCTGGGGGCGGGCAATCAGCCCCAGCATTTT. Translation: CASRLNGLGAGNQPQHF.

The chain joins TRBV9 to TRBJ2-5; D possibly corresponds to TRBD2 (8 bases). The V end lost 0 bases, the J end lost 5 bases, and 17 bases lay between the germline ends. Germline CDR1 and CDR2: SGDLS and YYNGEE. The length of the CDR3 is 16 residues. CDR3 in DNA: TGTGCCAGCAGCGTAGATGTAGCGGGGACAGCTGAGACCCAGTACTTC. Amino acids: CASSVDVAGTAETQYF.

This chain joins TRBV18 and TRBJ2-7, with a weak D call TRBD2 (6 bases). V was cut by 2 bases and J by 5 bases, with 25 bases left in between. The CDR3 sequence is 18 residues long. Germline CDR1 is KGHSH and CDR2 is LQKENI. The CDR3 DNA reads TGTGCCAGCTCACCAGTCTTCCTCGGGGAGGCCGGTCGGGACGAGCAGTACTTC. Translating gives CASSPVFLGEAGRDEQYF.

The rearrangement links TRBV5-4 to TRBJ2-7, with 15 bases fitting TRBD2. Unmatched junction bases numbered 2, after V lost 3 bases and J lost 4 bases. The CDR3 consists of 15 residues. CDR1 and CDR2 (germline): SGHNT, YYREEE (reference sequence). CDR3 amino acids: CASSYGLAGGYEQYF. The DNA of the CDR3 is TGTGCCAGCAGCTATGGACTAGCGGGGGGGTACGAGCAGTACTTC.

The chain recombines TRBV30 with TRBJ1-6; D is unresolved. The germline V and J ends were trimmed by 5 bases and 0 bases, with 14 bases remaining between them. CDR1 is GTSNPN and CDR2 is SVGIG in the germline V gene (reference sequence). The CDR3 is 16 residues long. Written as DNA, the CDR3 is TGTGCCTGGGGCGCCCCGGGGAGCTCCTATAATTCACCCCTCCACTTT. Protein: CAWGAPGSSYNSPLHF.

This sequence joins TRBV11-2 and TRBJ2-7; 10 positions agree with TRBD1. This CDR3 spans 14 amino acids. Germline values: CDR1 SGHAT, CDR2 FQNNGV. V was clipped by 6 bases and J by 3 bases; unmatched bases: 5. The CDR3 protein is CASRPGQGRYEQYF. The DNA for the CDR3 is TGTGCCAGCAGGCCGGGACAGGGGCGCTACGAGCAGTACTTC.

The V and J genes are TRBV5-4 and TRBJ2-1; TRBD2 agrees at 9 bases. The germline V gene has CDR1 SGHNT and CDR2 YYREEE (reference sequence). V shed 3 bases, J shed 3 bases, and the junction held 7 bases outside the gene matches. The CDR3 contains 16 residues. The CDR3 spells CASSSSKRGVYNEQFF. CDR3 bases: TGTGCCAGCAGCTCGAGCAAGCGGGGGGTCTACAATGAGCAGTTCTTC.

On this clone: At one boundary the junction diverges from the germline segment, which might be a read error. V and J are TRBV7-6 and TRBJ2-7; perhaps TRBD2 as D (5 bases). Germline assignment: CDR1 SGHVS and CDR2 FNYEAQ. The CDR3 runs 13 residues. The DNA of the CDR3 is TGTGCCAGCAGTTTGGAGGTATCCTACGGGCAGTACTTC. As protein: CASSLEVSYGQYF. Full variable domain (rest looked up from reference TRBV7-6 and TRBJ2-7): GAGVSQSPRYKVTKRGQDVALRCDPISGHVSLYWYRQALGQGPEFLTYFNYEAQQDKSGLPNDRFSAERPEGSISTLTIQRTEQRDSAMYRCASSLEVSYGQYFGPGTRLTVT.

This clone occurred once. This chain connects TRBV27 to TRBJ1-1, with D perhaps matching TRBD1 (6 bases). The CDR3 runs 14 residues. Germline CDR1 MNHEY, CDR2 SMNVEV (reference sequence). V was clipped by 3 bases and J by 1 base, with 9 bases between them. As DNA, the CDR3 is TGTGCCAGCAGTTTCCACAGGGCGAACACTGAAGCTTTCTTT. Encoded protein: CASSFHRANTEAFF.

The rearrangement joins TRBV30 to TRBJ1-4; no clear D. Germline V gene lookup returns CDR1 GTSNPN and CDR2 SVGIG (reference sequence). V was trimmed by 5 bases and J by 2 bases, leaving 9 bases between them. The CDR3 is 13 amino acids. CDR3 sequence: CAWEPGTNEKLFF. CDR3 DNA sequence: TGTGCCTGGGAACCCGGGACTAATGAAAAACTGTTTTTT.

As DNA, the CDR3 is TGTGCCAGCCAATACAGGGGGCGAACTGAAGCTTTCTTT. Translating gives CASQYRGRTEAFF. This chain uses TRBV27 with TRBJ1-1, with TRBD1 matching 9 bases. The ends lost 8 bases at V and 5 bases at J; junction bases unmatched: 6. The CDR3 is 13 residues long. Germline CDR1 reads MNHEY; CDR2 reads SMNVEV (reference sequence).

The chain has TRBV5-6 and TRBJ1-2; TRBD1 matches at 7 bases. CDR1 and CDR2 from the germline V gene are SGHDT and YYEEEE. V shed 4 bases and J 0 bases; nucleotides not matched to a gene: 15. The CDR3 extends over 18 amino acids. The CDR3, as DNA: TGTGCCAGCAGCGGAACAAACAGGGGAACACATGCTAACTATGGCTACACCTTC. It yields the protein CASSGTNRGTHANYGYTF. Based on the CDR3 plus reference TRBV5-6 and TRBJ1-2, the full variable domain is DAGVTQSPTHLIKTRGQQVTLRCSPKSGHDTVSWYQQALGQGPQFIFQYYEEEERQRGNFPDRFSGHQFPNYSSELNVNALLLGDSALYLCASSGTNRGTHANYGYTFGSGTRLTVV.

The CDR3 DNA reads TGTGCCAGCAGTAGAATCCGGGACAGCTACGAGCAGTACTTC. Its protein is CASSRIRDSYEQYF. The chain employs TRBV6-1 and TRBJ2-7, with 7 bases aligning to TRBD1. The CDR3 has 14 residues. The V gene's germline CDR1 is MNHNS and CDR2 SASEGT. V lost 5 bases to trimming and J lost 3 bases; unmatched junction nucleotides: 7.

CDR3 region: CASSEARDRLEKEPQHF. The CDR3 DNA reads as TGTGCCAGCAGTGAAGCACGGGACAGGCTGGAGAAAGAGCCCCAGCATTTT. This chain joins TRBV6-1 and TRBJ1-5; TRBD1 agrees at 8 bases. V shed 0 bases and J 8 bases; nucleotides not matched to a gene: 12. Per the germline V gene, CDR1 is MNHNS and CDR2 is SASEGT. CDR3 length equals 17 residues.

In this sample, this clone turned up once. The chain combines TRBV18 with TRBJ2-7, with a tentative D call TRBD1 (5 bases). The germline V gene encodes CDR1 KGHSH and CDR2 LQKENI. This CDR3 has 15 residues. With 5 bases removed from V and 6 bases from J, the gap between germline ends came to 20 bases. The CDR3 spells CASSDQGLRGTEQYF. Written as DNA, the CDR3 is TGTGCCAGCTCAGATCAGGGCCTTAGGGGCACCGAGCAGTACTTC.

The V call is TRBV5-6, the J call TRBJ1-1, with D possibly TRBD1 on 5 matching bases. V was pared by 1 base and J by 5 bases, with 15 bases between. CDR1 is SGHDT and CDR2 is YYEEEE in the germline V gene. This CDR3 is 15 amino acids long. The chain's CDR3 is CASSLYTQGRTEAFF. As DNA, the CDR3 is TGTGCCAGCAGCTTGTATACGCAGGGTCGAACTGAAGCTTTCTTT.

There are a few counts of this clone. At the DNA level, this CDR3 is encoded by other sequences in the same sample as well. The chain links TRBV5-4 to TRBJ2-1; 10 positions agree with TRBD2. In germline, CDR1 is SGHNT, CDR2 YYREEE (reference sequence). V was pared by 5 bases and J by 4 bases, with 3 bases of the junction left unmatched. CDR3 length equals 14 residues. CDR3 DNA sequence: TGTGCCAGCAGTCTAGCGGGGGCATACAATGAGCAGTTCTTC. It yields the protein CASSLAGAYNEQFF. The full variable domain, rest sourced from reference TRBV5-4 and TRBJ2-1, is ETGVTQSPTHLIKTRGQQVTLRCSSQSGHNTVSWYQQALGQGPQFIFQYYREEENGRGNFPPRFSGLQFPNYSSELNVNALELDDSALYLCASSLAGAYNEQFFGPGTRLTVL.

The chain combines TRBV5-6 with TRBJ2-2; 7 bases map to TRBD1. The CDR3 extends over 16 amino acids. The germline V gene has CDR1 SGHDT and CDR2 YYEEEE. Losses at the gene ends were 4 bases for V and 6 bases for J; bases not matched to a gene: 12. Here the CDR3 reads CASSVGTVVSAGELFF. CDR3 nucleotides: TGTGCCAGCAGCGTAGGGACAGTAGTATCGGCCGGGGAGCTGTTTTTT.

The chain is built from TRBV4-1 and TRBJ1-1; TRBD1 aligns across 9 bases. After removal of 1 base from V and 3 bases from J, the junction contained 6 bases not matched to a gene. There are 16 residues in the CDR3. Germline loops: CDR1 MGHRA, CDR2 YSYEKL. DNA of the CDR3: TGCGCCAGCAGCCAAGGTTACAGGGGGCAGCACACTGAAGCTTTCTTT. It translates to CASSQGYRGQHTEAFF.

The chain couples TRBV2 to TRBJ2-7; 7 bases are a match to TRBD2. In germline, CDR1 is SNHLY, CDR2 FYNNEI. J lost 6 bases, V lost 3 bases, and 11 bases had no gene match. CDR3 length equals 15 residues. This chain's CDR3 is CASSDGWGGSIEQYF. In DNA, the CDR3 is TGTGCCAGCAGTGATGGGTGGGGGGGAAGCATCGAGCAGTACTTC.

The chain combines TRBV29-1 with TRBJ1-4; 7 bases map to TRBD1. The length of the CDR3 is 16 residues. V shed 3 bases and J 5 bases; nucleotides not matched to a gene: 12. The germline V gene encodes CDR1 SQVTM and CDR2 ANQGSEA. The CDR3 DNA follows: TGCAGCGTTGAGGGGACAGAGTCGGGGGAGAATGAAAAACTGTTTTTT. Amino acid sequence: CSVEGTESGENEKLFF.

The genes are TRBV5-6 and TRBJ2-1, with TRBD2 as a possible D gene (5 bases). Trimming cost V 4 bases and J 0 bases, with 17 bases left between them. Germline V lookup: CDR1 SGHDT, CDR2 YYEEEE. The CDR3 spans 17 residues. The CDR3 DNA reads as TGTGCCAGCAGCCCCTGGACTTCTATAAGCTCCTACAATGAGCAGTTCTTC. Residues: CASSPWTSISSYNEQFF.

The chain combines TRBV29-1 with TRBJ2-5, with 12 bases that match TRBD2. Trimming took 4 bases from V and 9 from J; bases not matched to a gene: 6. CDR3 length equals 13 residues. CDR1 SQVTM and CDR2 ANQGSEA come from the germline V gene. The CDR3 protein is CSVASGGAVSQYF. The CDR3 DNA follows: TGCAGCGTTGCTAGCGGGGGGGCGGTGTCCCAGTACTTC.

The V and J genes are TRBV7-9 and TRBJ1-2, with D perhaps matching TRBD1 (5 bases). The CDR3 sequence is 16 residues long. The V and J ends lost 0 bases and 3 bases respectively, with 14 bases between them. CDR1 and CDR2 from the germline V gene are SEHNR and FQNEAQ (reference sequence). The CDR3 coding sequence is TGTGCCAGCAGCTTAGCGCGGAACAGGTTGGACTATGGCTACACCTTC. Protein sequence: CASSLARNRLDYGYTF.

This clone was counted a few times. The CDR3 bases are TGTGCCAGTAGTATGGGACTAGAAGGGAATGAGCAGTTCTTC. Its protein product is CASSMGLEGNEQFF. This rearrangement joins TRBV19 to TRBJ2-1, with 8 bases matching TRBD2. Germline-derived CDR1 and CDR2 are LNHDA and SQIVND (reference sequence). This CDR3 spans 14 amino acids. The V gene end was trimmed by 3 bases and the J gene end by 7 bases; junction bases not matched to a gene: 5.

This clone was observed a few times. The J gene is TRBJ2-1, the V gene TRBV6-5; 10 positions agree with TRBD2. J gave up 6 bases and V 5 bases, and 7 bases lay outside the gene matches. This CDR3 spans 15 amino acids. The germline V gene encodes CDR1 MNHEY and CDR2 SVGAGI. In DNA, the CDR3 is TGTGCCAGCAGTCGCTCCGGGACTAGCGCCAATGAGCAGTTCTTC. Translating it yields CASSRSGTSANEQFF.

The J gene is TRBJ2-7, the V gene TRBV5-6, with 8 bases fitting TRBD1. The junction had 0 bases not matched to a gene; V was cut back by 0 bases and J by 1 base. This CDR3 contains 14 residues. Germline V lookup: CDR1 SGHDT, CDR2 YYEEEE. The CDR3 reads CASSLDRGSYEQYF. CDR3 in DNA: TGTGCCAGCAGCTTGGACAGGGGGTCCTACGAGCAGTACTTC.